A selection of T cell receptor beta chains follows, all from one sample in a study of regulatory T cells in long-lasting Graves disease. TCRdb re-derived calls from the multiplex PCR reads in MiXCR, one entry per CDR3 protein. Altogether 200,000 to 250,000 distinct CDR3 sequences are present, around 20% being singletons, with the ten largest covering around 13%. The sample consisted of peripheral blood mononuclear cells (PBMCs), taken at new diagnosis, from a patient treated with antithyroid drugs. These receptor sequences come from a female donor with Graves disease. Both conserved end residues are part of each CDR3. The order of the fields is CDR3 DNA, CDR3 protein, V gene, J gene, clone size, D gene. D genes are given only for firm matches. Clone size is not always given. Where it is, it says once, few, many or a class for expanded clones.

TGTGCCAGCAGTAGAGAGGCCAGTGGAGAGACCCAGTACTTC,CASSREASGETQYF,TRBV6-2/TRBV6-3,TRBJ2-5,many,.
TGTGCCAGCAGCCAAGAGGGAAGGGGCACCGGGGAGCTGTTTTTT,CASSQEGRGTGELFF,TRBV3-1,TRBJ2-2,many,.
TGTGCCAGCGGGGGACAGGTTAATAATGAGCAGTTCTTC,CASGGQVNNEQFF,TRBV2,TRBJ2-1,many,TRBD1
TGTGCCACCAGTGACCCCAGTTCCGACCATGGAAAACTGTTTTTT,CATSDPSSDHGKLFF,TRBV24-1,TRBJ1-4,.,.
TGTGCCAGCAGCCGCTACGGGGTATCTACTCAGCCCCAGCATTTT,CASSRYGVSTQPQHF,TRBV7-2,TRBJ1-5,many,.
TGTGCCAGCAGTTGGGGCGACAGGGCTTACAATGAGCAGTTCTTC,CASSWGDRAYNEQFF,TRBV27,TRBJ2-1,many,TRBD1
TGTGCCACCAGGAGGGATGGACTATACGAGCAGTACTTC,CATRRDGLYEQYF,TRBV6-1,TRBJ2-7,many,.
TGCGCCAGCAGCAATACACATACTCTAGAGAACACTGAAGCTTTCTTT,CASSNTHTLENTEAFF,TRBV5-1,TRBJ1-1,many,.
TGTGCCAGCAGCCCACTAGCATCTTCCCCCGAGCAGTACTTC,CASSPLASSPEQYF,TRBV7-2,TRBJ2-7,many,.
TGTGCCACCGCTCCTGGACTAGCGGGAACCTACGAGCAGTACTTC,CATAPGLAGTYEQYF,TRBV15,TRBJ2-7,many,TRBD2
TGTGCCAGCAGCCCCGCATTTGGCGGTCCCAGGGATACGCAGTATTTT,CASSPAFGGPRDTQYF,TRBV28,TRBJ2-3,many,.
TGTGCCAGCAGCGCTCCCCGGGACAGGGTTACGAATGAGCAGTTCTTC,CASSAPRDRVTNEQFF,TRBV11-3,TRBJ2-1,many,TRBD1
TGTGCCAGCAGTCACCGGGACAGGGCGACAGATACGCAGTATTTT,CASSHRDRATDTQYF,TRBV6-1,TRBJ2-3,.,TRBD1
TGTGCCAGCAGCTGGGGACAGGGCGAGAACACTGAAGCTTTCTTT,CASSWGQGENTEAFF,TRBV11-2,TRBJ1-1,.,TRBD1
TGTGCCAGTAGTACAGGGCGAGGGAGGAAAAACGAGCAGTACTTC,CASSTGRGRKNEQYF,TRBV19,TRBJ2-7,many,.
TGTGCCAGCAGTTACGGGGAGACTAGCGTTGAGACCCAGTACTTC,CASSYGETSVETQYF,TRBV6-5,TRBJ2-5,many,TRBD2
TGTGCCAGCAGTTTACGGCAGGGACGGAAACTGTTTTTT,CASSLRQGRKLFF,TRBV27,TRBJ1-4,few,.
TGTGCCAGCAGTCCCGGACTAGCGGGAGTGCCTGAGCAGTTCTTC,CASSPGLAGVPEQFF,TRBV12-3/TRBV12-4,TRBJ2-1,many,TRBD2
TGTGCCAGCAGTTACTCAACCGGGAGTCGGCATTTT,CASSYSTGSRHF,TRBV6-5,TRBJ1-5,many,.
TGTGCCAGCGCCCCCTTCAGGGGGACAGGAGAGTACGAGCAGTACTTC,CASAPFRGTGEYEQYF,TRBV2,TRBJ2-7,many,TRBD1